This TCR beta chain was recovered during a study of long-term antiretroviral therapy in people with HIV. Germline assignment: CDR1 MNHNS and CDR2 SASEGT. V was cut by 9 bases and J by 7 bases, with 22 bases left in between. The CDR3 is 15 residues long. Participants with HIV, all of them, were treated in the United States. About this clone itself: Its target is not known.

Regarding the study as a whole: Post-treatment diversity went higher with ART but stayed below transplant donor controls. Clonal populations expanded prior to ART predominated within the repertoire at all time points. It was not possible to obtain data on ART adherence, viral resistance or therapy changes.

Sequencing used immunoSEQ v3.0 at survey level. Profiling relied on immunoSEQ multiplex PCR, and the TCRdb table lists in-frame clones only, not all of them. The data contain tens of thousands of clones, approximately 80% of them singletons. Here the sequenced sample was unsorted PBMCs, taken 0.3 years after starting antiretroviral therapy. The sequence was collected from a man in his fifties with HIV. V usage is TRBV6-1 and J usage is TRBJ2-1; D is possibly TRBD1 or TRBD2 (5 bases each). DNA of the CDR3: TGTGCCAGTAGAGATTACCGGGGACCAAGGAATGAGCAGTTCTTC. It codes for CASRDYRGPRNEQFF.